This passage covers 10 T cell receptor beta chains from one sample sequenced in a study of cytomegalovirus exposure and HLA in healthy donors. The PCR employed 60 Vbeta primers together with 13 Jbeta primers. Assay used: immunoSEQ multiplex PCR; TCRdb lists only in-frame clones, some missing. The sample records about 160,000 clones, roughly 83% being singletons. The sequenced material came from PBMCs. The receptors were sampled from a human donor in good health.

The chain employs TRBV6-1 and TRBJ1-2; TRBD1 might be the D (5 bases). Germline CDR1 and CDR2: MNHNS and SASEGT. There are 13 residues in the CDR3. V lost 7 bases to trimming and J lost 4 bases, with 13 bases between them. The CDR3, as DNA: TGTGCCAGCATGGGGGGACTCGTCTATGGCTACACCTTC. It codes for CASMGGLVYGYTF.

The chain carries TRBV7-9 and TRBJ2-3; D might be TRBD1 (5 bases). CDR1 SEHNR and CDR2 FQNEAQ come from the germline V gene (reference sequence). The CDR3 totals 15 residues. Trimming removed 3 bases from V and 0 bases from J, with 10 bases in between. CDR3 DNA: TGTGCCAGCAGCTTCATAGGGGTGAGCACAGATACGCAGTATTTT. As protein: CASSFIGVSTDTQYF. The variable domain in full, with the rest retrieved from reference TRBV7-9 and TRBJ2-3, is DTGVSQNPRHKITKRGQNVTFRCDPISEHNRLYWYRQTLGQGPEFLTYFQNEAQLEKSRLLSDRFSAERPKGSFSTLEIQRTEQGDSAMYLCASSFIGVSTDTQYFGPGTRLTVL.

The gene calls are TRBV29-1 and TRBJ2-7; D is perhaps TRBD1 (5 bases). The CDR3 contains 13 residues. Germline assignment: CDR1 SQVTM and CDR2 ANQGSEA. V lost 1 base to trimming and J lost 2 bases, with 9 bases between them. CDR3 residues: CSVEGGAPYEQYF. Here the CDR3 DNA reads TGCAGCGTTGAAGGTGGGGCCCCCTACGAGCAGTACTTC.

This chain uses TRBV14 with TRBJ2-7, with TRBD2 identical over 9 bases. V shed 2 bases, J shed 7 bases, and the junction held 9 bases outside the gene matches. Germline V lookup: CDR1 SGHDN, CDR2 FVKESK. CDR3 length: 15 amino acids. CDR3 sequence: CASSQSPGLAREQYF. The CDR3 DNA reads as TGTGCCAGCAGCCAATCTCCAGGACTAGCGAGGGAGCAGTACTTC.

The V gene is TRBV29-1, the J gene TRBJ2-5; possible D gene TRBD2, 6 bases. Germline values: CDR1 SQVTM, CDR2 ANQGSEA. V gave up 1 base and J gave up 5 bases, with 20 bases separating them. This CDR3 is built from 16 residues. The CDR3 DNA sequence: TGCAGCGTTGAAGGGGCCGACGTCTACGCGGGGGAGACCCAGTACTTC. Encoded protein: CSVEGADVYAGETQYF.

This sequence joins TRBV28 and TRBJ2-7; TRBD1 matches at 10 bases. The CDR3 is 15 residues long. J lost 6 bases, V lost 3 bases, and 8 bases had no gene match. Germline values: CDR1 MDHEN, CDR2 SYDVKM. This chain's CDR3 is CASSLGWDRGIEQYF. In DNA, the CDR3 is TGTGCCAGCAGTTTGGGTTGGGACAGGGGAATCGAGCAGTACTTC.

The genes are TRBV4-3 and TRBJ2-7; TRBD2 matches at 10 bases. V lost 4 bases and J lost 2; bases outside the gene matches: 5. The CDR3 totals 15 residues. Germline CDR1 LGHNA, CDR2 YSLEER. CDR3 DNA sequence: TGCGCCAGCAGCCCCCGGACTAGCGGCCCCTACGAGCAGTACTTC. Protein: CASSPRTSGPYEQYF.

J is TRBJ1-2 and V is TRBV2; TRBD1 aligns across 9 bases. V was clipped by 10 bases and J by 1 base; unmatched bases: 4. Germline V lookup: CDR1 SNHLY, CDR2 FYNNEI. This CDR3 region has 13 residues. The CDR3 nucleotides are TGTGCCACCGGGACAGGGCTTAACTATGGCTACACCTTC. Encoded protein: CATGTGLNYGYTF.

This clone is a singleton in its sample. The chain combines TRBV14 with TRBJ2-1; possible D gene TRBD2, 5 bases. Germline V gene sequence: CDR1 SGHDN, CDR2 FVKESK. This CDR3 is built from 14 residues. The ends were cut back, 6 bases at V and 4 bases at J, with 13 bases in the middle. The CDR3 coding sequence is TGTGCCAGCAGGGGTGTGAGGGTTTACAATGAGCAGTTCTTC. It specifies CASRGVRVYNEQFF. The full variable domain, in which reference TRBV14 and TRBJ2-1 provide the parts outside the CDR3, is EAGVTQFPSHSVIEKGQTVTLRCDPISGHDNLYWYRRVMGKEIKFLLHFVKESKQDESGMPNNRFLAERTGGTYSTLKVQPAELEDSGVYFCASRGVRVYNEQFFGPGTRLTVL.

This chain joins TRBV6-6 and TRBJ1-1, with a weak D call TRBD1 (5 bases). The ends were cut back, 2 bases at V and 9 bases at J, with 7 bases in the middle. CDR3 length equals 11 residues. Germline CDR1 reads MNHNY; CDR2 reads SVGAGI (reference sequence). The CDR3 here is CASSYGGKAFF. The CDR3, as DNA: TGTGCCAGCAGTTACGGGGGGAAAGCTTTCTTT.